Listed below are T cell receptor beta chains from one sample, sequenced in a study of blood T cell repertoires in COVID-19. Repertoires were generated with immunoSEQ multiplex PCR, while TCRdb's copy carries only in-frame clones and drops some. This table holds 200,000 to 250,000 clones, approximately 86% found once. The sample was PBMCs or T cells enriched from blood (not recorded which). Receptors originate from a woman aged 25-40 years with acute COVID-19. The conserved cysteine and the conserved F or W are not part of the CDR3 here. Where a row states a size, it is once, few, many or the class of an expanded clone; other rows omit it.

cdr3_aa v_call clone_size j_call
ASSFLQGSRTDTQY TRBV28 - TRBJ2-3
ASRGAAKNIQY TRBV12-3/TRBV12-4 once TRBJ2-4
ASSARMQSSGNTIY TRBV18 - TRBJ1-3
ASSYRGGAF TRBV2 - TRBJ1-1
ASSERTATYNSPLH TRBV19 - TRBJ1-6
ASTMTPSSYNEQF TRBV19 - TRBJ2-1
ATSFSGRGPYEQY TRBV7-2 - TRBJ2-7
ASRRQENTEAF TRBV12-3/TRBV12-4 - TRBJ1-1
ASGLGIGETQY TRBV12-3/TRBV12-4 once TRBJ2-5
ASTLLQGGREKLF TRBV7-6 many TRBJ1-4
ASSLAIQGAGEKLF TRBV7-7 few TRBJ1-4
ATRLAGGISTDTQY TRBV15 - TRBJ2-3
ASSVQGARGYT TRBV6-5 - TRBJ1-2
ASRLNDVRNTEAF TRBV19 - TRBJ1-1
ASIPDRGHGEKLF TRBV2 - TRBJ1-4
ASSSPRDRGLEQY TRBV5-4 once TRBJ2-7
ASSDGQSRDTQY TRBV2 - TRBJ2-3
ASSGPAGNEQF TRBV12-3/TRBV12-4 - TRBJ2-1
ATKRTGGDEQF TRBV24-1 - TRBJ2-1
ASSLDRSTTGELF TRBV7-2 - TRBJ2-2
ASSLSGNNSPLH TRBV7-9 - TRBJ1-6
ASSLERGSRNTGELF TRBV11-3 - TRBJ2-2
ASSLQGQANTGELF TRBV7-3 - TRBJ2-2
ASSLVSSSTGELF TRBV7-6 - TRBJ2-2
ASSLTPGVSKNIQY TRBV5-1 - TRBJ2-4
ASSLEGVGYT TRBV7-9 - TRBJ1-2
ASSEWVRGNEQF TRBV25-1 - TRBJ2-1
AWTQGNEQY TRBV30 - TRBJ2-7
ASSDPGRVWNEQF TRBV2 - TRBJ2-1
ASSYSGGDNEKLF TRBV6-5 - TRBJ1-4
SVDNLGGGHNEQF TRBV29-1 - TRBJ2-1
ASSRPSTGPKLF TRBV28 - TRBJ1-4
ASSVEGTELYGYT TRBV9 - TRBJ1-2
ASSVNVQANYGYT TRBV9 - TRBJ1-2
ASMGGKRWEQF TRBV12-3/TRBV12-4 few TRBJ2-1
SARDRSPVYEQY TRBV29-1 - TRBJ2-7
ASSSPDRAYEQY TRBV28 once TRBJ2-7
ASSFPGPGQNANYGYT TRBV7-9 - TRBJ1-2
ASSAVPTNTGELF TRBV5-8 - TRBJ2-2
ASSRTARDQPQH TRBV19 - TRBJ1-5
ASWRNVMGATNEKLF TRBV2 - TRBJ1-4
ASSLGTGQANEKLF TRBV7-8 - TRBJ1-4
ASSSGSGLAYNEQF TRBV11-2 - TRBJ2-1
ASSKSGTYEQY TRBV19 - TRBJ2-7
ASSQQGRGAEAF TRBV3-1/TRBV3-2 - TRBJ1-1
ASSPPEVPYEQY TRBV28 - TRBJ2-7
ASSLSGTGDYEQF TRBV28 - TRBJ2-1
ASSLDLAGRTDTQY TRBV11-2 - TRBJ2-3
ASSYSYRDDTGELF TRBV6-5 once TRBJ2-2